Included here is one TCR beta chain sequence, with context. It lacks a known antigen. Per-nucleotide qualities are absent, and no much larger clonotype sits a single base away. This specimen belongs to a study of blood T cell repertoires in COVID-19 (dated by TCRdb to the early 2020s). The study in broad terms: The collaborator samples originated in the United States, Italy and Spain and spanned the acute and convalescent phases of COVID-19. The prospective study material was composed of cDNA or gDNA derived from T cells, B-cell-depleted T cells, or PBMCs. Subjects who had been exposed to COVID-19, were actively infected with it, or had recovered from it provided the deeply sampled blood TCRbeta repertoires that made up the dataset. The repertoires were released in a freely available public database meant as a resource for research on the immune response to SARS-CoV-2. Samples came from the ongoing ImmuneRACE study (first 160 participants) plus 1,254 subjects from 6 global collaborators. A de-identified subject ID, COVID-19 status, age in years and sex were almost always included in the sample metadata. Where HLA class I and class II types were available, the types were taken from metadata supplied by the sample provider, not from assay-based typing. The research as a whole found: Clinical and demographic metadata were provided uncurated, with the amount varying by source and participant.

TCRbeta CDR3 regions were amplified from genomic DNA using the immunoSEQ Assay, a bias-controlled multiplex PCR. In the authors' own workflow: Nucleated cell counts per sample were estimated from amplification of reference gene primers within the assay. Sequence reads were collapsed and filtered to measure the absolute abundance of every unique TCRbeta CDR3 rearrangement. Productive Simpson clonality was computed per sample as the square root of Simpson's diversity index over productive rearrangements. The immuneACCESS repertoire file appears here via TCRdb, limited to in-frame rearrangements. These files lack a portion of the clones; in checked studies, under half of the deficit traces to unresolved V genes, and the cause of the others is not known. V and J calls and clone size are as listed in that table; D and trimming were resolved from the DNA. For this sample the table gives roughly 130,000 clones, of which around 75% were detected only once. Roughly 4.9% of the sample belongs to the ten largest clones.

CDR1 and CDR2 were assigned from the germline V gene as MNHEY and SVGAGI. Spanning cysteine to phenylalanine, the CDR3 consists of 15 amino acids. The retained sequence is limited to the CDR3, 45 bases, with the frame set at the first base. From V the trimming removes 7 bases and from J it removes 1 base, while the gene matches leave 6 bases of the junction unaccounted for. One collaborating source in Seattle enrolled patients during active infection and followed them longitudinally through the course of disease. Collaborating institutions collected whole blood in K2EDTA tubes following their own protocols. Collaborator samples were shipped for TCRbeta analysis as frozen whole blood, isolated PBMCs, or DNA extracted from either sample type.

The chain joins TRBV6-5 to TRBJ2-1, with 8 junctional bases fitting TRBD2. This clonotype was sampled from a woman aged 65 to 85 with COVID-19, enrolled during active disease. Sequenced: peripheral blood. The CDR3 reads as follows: CASTIAGLSYNEQFF. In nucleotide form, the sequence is TGTGCCAGCACCATAGCGGGGTTGTCCTACAATGAGCAGTTCTTC.